A single TCR beta chain is shown here with its context. This CDR3 contains 16 residues. V was cut by 2 bases and J by 1 base, with 12 bases left in between. Germline V gene data show CDR1 as MDHEN and CDR2 as SYDVKM. Libraries were prepared by immunoSEQ multiplex PCR; TCRdb keeps only in-frame clonotypes and omits some of them. The sample includes about 67,000 clones, over 80% of them seen just once. The sample originates from a study of OX40 agonist ivuxolimab in advanced cancers. Study context: With a range of about 23 to 85, age averaged approximately 55 years, and 65% to 90% were male.

Sequenced here: CD4+ or CD8+ T cells sorted from blood, sampled in a trial of the OX40 agonist ivuxolimab. The chain employs TRBV28 and TRBJ1-5; tentatively, D is TRBD1 (5 bases). The receptor was derived from an adult with an advanced solid tumor such as melanoma, head and neck, liver or kidney cancer. The CDR3 sequence: CASSLHPAGSNQPQHF. For the CDR3, the DNA is TGTGCCAGCAGTTTACACCCGGCAGGGAGCAATCAGCCCCAGCATTTT. Full variable domain (missing parts from reference TRBV28 and TRBJ1-5): DVKVTQSSRYLVKRTGEKVFLECVQDMDHENMFWYRQDPGLGLRLIYFSYDVKMKEKGDIPEGYSVSREKKERFSLILESASTNQTSMYLCASSLHPAGSNQPQHFGDGTRLSIL.